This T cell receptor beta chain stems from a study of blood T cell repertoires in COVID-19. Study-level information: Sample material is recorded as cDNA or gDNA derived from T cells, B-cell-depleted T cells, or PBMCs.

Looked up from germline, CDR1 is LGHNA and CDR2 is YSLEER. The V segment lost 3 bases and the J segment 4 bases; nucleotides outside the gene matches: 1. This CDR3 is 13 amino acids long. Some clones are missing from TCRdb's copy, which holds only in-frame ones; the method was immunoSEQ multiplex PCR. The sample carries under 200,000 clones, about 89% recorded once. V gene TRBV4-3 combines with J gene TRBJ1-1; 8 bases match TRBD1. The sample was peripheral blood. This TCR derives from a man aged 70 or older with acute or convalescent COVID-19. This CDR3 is CASSHQGATEAFF. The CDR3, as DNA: TGCGCCAGCAGCCATCAGGGGGCCACTGAAGCTTTCTTT.